This is a list of T cell receptor beta chains from one sample in a study of blood T cell repertoires in COVID-19. Data came from immunoSEQ multiplex PCR; TCRdb stores just in-frame clones and leaves some out. The sample shows approximately 58,000 clones, roughly four fifths of them seen only once. Sequenced sample: peripheral blood. The receptors stem from a man between 60 and 75 years old with COVID-19, enrolled during active disease. CDR3s include the opening cysteine and the closing phenylalanine or tryptophan. Each record gives: J gene, clone size, D gene, V gene, CDR3 protein, CDR3 DNA. D genes are given only for firm matches. For some rows the clone size is stated as once, few or many, or as a class when expanded; others skip it.

j_gene: TRBJ2-3
abundance: few
d_gene: NA
v_gene: TRBV5-1
CDR3aa: CASSHRGPFTDTQYF
CDR3nt: TGCGCCAGCAGCCACCGCGGGCCCTTCACAGATACGCAGTATTTT

j_gene: TRBJ1-2
abundance: NA
d_gene: NA
v_gene: TRBV19
CDR3aa: CASSIRLLDGYTF
CDR3nt: TGTGCCAGTAGTATCAGGCTCCTCGATGGCTACACCTTC

j_gene: TRBJ1-3
abundance: NA
d_gene: TRBD1
v_gene: TRBV5-1
CDR3aa: CASSPTGAGNTIYF
CDR3nt: TGCGCCAGCAGCCCCACAGGGGCTGGAAACACCATATATTTT

j_gene: TRBJ1-2
abundance: NA
d_gene: NA
v_gene: TRBV2
CDR3aa: CASPGAGGYTF
CDR3nt: TGTGCCAGTCCAGGGGCGGGTGGCTACACCTTC

j_gene: TRBJ2-1
abundance: NA
d_gene: TRBD2
v_gene: TRBV5-1
CDR3aa: CASRAGGFYNEQFF
CDR3nt: TGCGCCAGCAGGGCGGGGGGGTTCTACAATGAGCAGTTCTTC

j_gene: TRBJ1-1
abundance: NA
d_gene: NA
v_gene: TRBV11-3
CDR3aa: CASSPRGQDTEAFF
CDR3nt: TGTGCCAGCAGCCCCCGCGGGCAGGACACTGAAGCTTTCTTT

j_gene: TRBJ1-2
abundance: once
d_gene: NA
v_gene: TRBV19
CDR3aa: CASTPTGANYGYTF
CDR3nt: TGTGCCAGTACCCCGACAGGAGCTAACTATGGCTACACCTTC

j_gene: TRBJ2-1
abundance: NA
d_gene: NA
v_gene: TRBV7-9
CDR3aa: CASSSRDSAITYNEQFF
CDR3nt: TGTGCCAGCAGCTCGCGGGACAGCGCAATTACCTACAATGAGCAGTTCTTC

j_gene: TRBJ2-1
abundance: NA
d_gene: NA
v_gene: TRBV9
CDR3aa: CASSVETDRARGNEQFF
CDR3nt: TGTGCCAGCAGCGTCGAAACCGACAGGGCACGGGGGAATGAGCAGTTCTTC

j_gene: TRBJ1-5
abundance: few
d_gene: NA
v_gene: TRBV5-1
CDR3aa: CASSLEGAFNQPQHF
CDR3nt: TGCGCCAGCAGCTTGGAAGGGGCCTTCAATCAGCCCCAGCATTTT

j_gene: TRBJ1-1
abundance: NA
d_gene: TRBD1
v_gene: TRBV4-2
CDR3aa: CASSQDMTGPEAFF
CDR3nt: TGTGCCAGCAGCCAAGATATGACAGGGCCTGAAGCTTTCTTT

j_gene: TRBJ2-2
abundance: NA
d_gene: NA
v_gene: TRBV6-5
CDR3aa: CASKRQILAGELFF
CDR3nt: TGTGCCAGCAAGAGACAGATTTTGGCCGGGGAGCTGTTTTTT

j_gene: TRBJ2-5
abundance: NA
d_gene: NA
v_gene: TRBV4-1
CDR3aa: CASSQVQGGETQYF
CDR3nt: TGCGCCAGCAGCCAAGTCCAGGGGGGAGAGACCCAGTACTTC

j_gene: TRBJ1-6
abundance: NA
d_gene: TRBD1
v_gene: TRBV9
CDR3aa: CASRAGTDNSPLHF
CDR3nt: TGTGCCAGCAGGGCCGGGACAGATAATTCACCCCTCCACTTT

j_gene: TRBJ2-3
abundance: NA
d_gene: TRBD1
v_gene: TRBV5-6
CDR3aa: CASSYKQGASTDTQYF
CDR3nt: TGTGCCAGCAGCTATAAACAGGGGGCTAGCACAGATACGCAGTATTTT

j_gene: TRBJ2-7
abundance: NA
d_gene: NA
v_gene: TRBV7-2
CDR3aa: CASSWGPRWGRSYEQYF
CDR3nt: TGTGCCAGCAGCTGGGGGCCGAGATGGGGGCGAAGCTACGAGCAGTACTTC

j_gene: TRBJ1-1
abundance: NA
d_gene: TRBD1
v_gene: TRBV5-1
CDR3aa: CASGRDRENTEAFF
CDR3nt: TGCGCCAGCGGTCGGGACAGGGAGAACACTGAAGCTTTCTTT

j_gene: TRBJ2-5
abundance: NA
d_gene: TRBD1
v_gene: TRBV19
CDR3aa: CASRGDRGETQYF
CDR3nt: TGTGCCAGTAGGGGGGACAGGGGGGAGACCCAGTACTTC

j_gene: TRBJ1-4
abundance: NA
d_gene: NA
v_gene: TRBV3-1/TRBV3-2
CDR3aa: CASSPHFEGVGEKLFF
CDR3nt: TGTGCCAGCAGCCCCCACTTTGAGGGAGTAGGTGAAAAACTGTTTTTT

j_gene: TRBJ1-6
abundance: NA
d_gene: NA
v_gene: TRBV7-3
CDR3aa: CASSIGQQGPDSPLHF
CDR3nt: TGTGCCAGCAGCATCGGTCAACAGGGTCCAGATTCACCCCTCCACTTT

j_gene: TRBJ1-1
abundance: NA
d_gene: TRBD1
v_gene: TRBV18
CDR3aa: CASSPSQGAEAFF
CDR3nt: TGTGCCAGCTCACCCAGCCAGGGGGCTGAAGCTTTCTTT

j_gene: TRBJ2-7
abundance: NA
d_gene: NA
v_gene: TRBV4-1
CDR3aa: CASSQELGRLDYEQYF
CDR3nt: TGCGCCAGCAGCCAAGAATTGGGGCGTTTGGACTACGAGCAGTACTTC

j_gene: TRBJ1-2
abundance: NA
d_gene: NA
v_gene: TRBV6-5
CDR3aa: CASSFVEGWDYGYTF
CDR3nt: TGTGCCAGCAGTTTCGTGGAGGGATGGGACTATGGCTACACCTTC

j_gene: TRBJ2-1
abundance: NA
d_gene: NA
v_gene: TRBV7-6
CDR3aa: CASSDKRGMTNEQFF
CDR3nt: TGTGCCAGCAGCGACAAGAGGGGGATGACCAATGAGCAGTTCTTC

j_gene: TRBJ1-1
abundance: NA
d_gene: TRBD1
v_gene: TRBV5-8
CDR3aa: CASTETGTGLTEAFF
CDR3nt: TGTGCCAGCACCGAGACCGGGACAGGGCTCACTGAAGCTTTCTTT

j_gene: TRBJ2-7
abundance: NA
d_gene: TRBD1
v_gene: TRBV29-1
CDR3aa: CSAKTGVSSYEQYF
CDR3nt: TGCAGCGCTAAGACAGGGGTTAGCTCCTACGAGCAGTACTTC

j_gene: TRBJ2-1
abundance: NA
d_gene: TRBD2
v_gene: TRBV19
CDR3aa: CASSARGRRLAAIYNEQFF
CDR3nt: TGTGCCAGTAGTGCCCGAGGTAGAAGGCTAGCGGCCATCTACAATGAGCAGTTCTTC

j_gene: TRBJ2-1
abundance: NA
d_gene: TRBD2
v_gene: TRBV14
CDR3aa: CASSLRLAGAIGSYNEQFF
CDR3nt: TGTGCCAGCAGCCTTCGACTAGCGGGAGCAATTGGCTCCTACAATGAGCAGTTCTTC

j_gene: TRBJ1-3
abundance: NA
d_gene: NA
v_gene: TRBV2
CDR3aa: CASSGRGMEGNTIYF
CDR3nt: TGTGCCAGCAGTGGGCGGGGGATGGAGGGAAACACCATATATTTT

j_gene: TRBJ1-1
abundance: NA
d_gene: TRBD1
v_gene: TRBV19
CDR3aa: CASAAGTVRPEAFF
CDR3nt: TGTGCCAGTGCCGCCGGGACAGTACGTCCTGAAGCTTTCTTT

j_gene: TRBJ2-5
abundance: once
d_gene: NA
v_gene: TRBV18
CDR3aa: CASSRTDQETQYF
CDR3nt: TGTGCCAGCTCCCGGACAGACCAAGAGACCCAGTACTTC

j_gene: TRBJ2-1
abundance: NA
d_gene: NA
v_gene: TRBV27
CDR3aa: CASRPLSPNNEQFF
CDR3nt: TGTGCCAGCAGACCTCTGTCTCCTAACAATGAGCAGTTCTTC

j_gene: TRBJ2-3
abundance: NA
d_gene: NA
v_gene: TRBV3-1/TRBV3-2
CDR3aa: CASSQLTSRSTDTQYF
CDR3nt: TGTGCCAGCAGCCAACTAACTAGCAGGAGCACAGATACGCAGTATTTT

j_gene: TRBJ1-1
abundance: NA
d_gene: TRBD1
v_gene: TRBV24-1
CDR3aa: CATRQGLNTEAFF
CDR3nt: TGTGCCACGAGACAGGGCCTCAACACTGAAGCTTTCTTT

j_gene: TRBJ1-2
abundance: NA
d_gene: NA
v_gene: TRBV3-1/TRBV3-2
CDR3aa: CASSRQAGGHGYTF
CDR3nt: TGTGCCAGCAGCCGACAGGCGGGAGGTCATGGCTACACCTTC

j_gene: TRBJ2-7
abundance: few
d_gene: NA
v_gene: TRBV12-3/TRBV12-4
CDR3aa: CASSFQGLEQYF
CDR3nt: TGTGCCAGCAGTTTTCAGGGTTTAGAGCAGTACTTC

j_gene: TRBJ1-2
abundance: NA
d_gene: NA
v_gene: TRBV5-1
CDR3aa: CASSLGQGGVSGYTF
CDR3nt: TGCGCCAGCAGCTTGGGACAAGGAGGGGTAAGCGGCTACACCTTC

j_gene: TRBJ2-3
abundance: NA
d_gene: TRBD2
v_gene: TRBV11-2
CDR3aa: CASSPRGTSGAQGDTQYF
CDR3nt: TGTGCCAGCAGCCCCAGGGGAACTAGCGGGGCTCAAGGAGATACGCAGTATTTT

j_gene: TRBJ1-3
abundance: NA
d_gene: NA
v_gene: TRBV27
CDR3aa: CASSFRGGNTIYF
CDR3nt: TGTGCCAGCAGTTTTCGGGGTGGAAACACCATATATTTT

j_gene: TRBJ2-1
abundance: NA
d_gene: NA
v_gene: TRBV19
CDR3aa: CATSRGADEQFF
CDR3nt: TGTGCCACCTCCCGCGGGGCCGATGAGCAGTTCTTC

j_gene: TRBJ2-3
abundance: NA
d_gene: TRBD2
v_gene: TRBV4-3
CDR3aa: CASSQAGGPGSSFTDTQYF
CDR3nt: TGCGCCAGCAGCCAAGCGGGGGGACCAGGGAGCTCTTTCACAGATACGCAGTATTTT

j_gene: TRBJ1-6
abundance: NA
d_gene: NA
v_gene: TRBV4-3
CDR3aa: CASSQDAGVSPLHF
CDR3nt: TGCGCCAGCAGCCAAGACGCAGGGGTGTCACCCCTCCACTTT

j_gene: TRBJ2-5
abundance: NA
d_gene: TRBD2
v_gene: TRBV10-2
CDR3aa: CASSMLAGGVGETQYF
CDR3nt: TGCGCCAGCAGTATGCTAGCGGGAGGGGTGGGAGAGACCCAGTACTTC

j_gene: TRBJ2-1
abundance: NA
d_gene: TRBD1
v_gene: TRBV10-3
CDR3aa: CAISEQRTGTEQFF
CDR3nt: TGTGCCATCAGCGAGCAACGGACAGGCACTGAGCAGTTCTTC

j_gene: TRBJ2-3
abundance: NA
d_gene: TRBD2
v_gene: TRBV7-9
CDR3aa: CASSLGLVMADTQYF
CDR3nt: TGTGCCAGCAGCTTGGGACTAGTAATGGCAGATACGCAGTATTTT

j_gene: TRBJ2-3
abundance: NA
d_gene: TRBD2
v_gene: TRBV5-4
CDR3aa: CASTFGAGGTDTQYF
CDR3nt: TGTGCCAGCACCTTCGGTGCGGGGGGCACAGATACGCAGTATTTT

j_gene: TRBJ2-5
abundance: NA
d_gene: NA
v_gene: TRBV6-5
CDR3aa: CASSYRGETQYF
CDR3nt: TGTGCCAGCAGTTACAGGGGTGAGACCCAGTACTTC

j_gene: TRBJ2-7
abundance: NA
d_gene: TRBD2
v_gene: TRBV29-1
CDR3aa: CSVVVGGRAVDEQYF
CDR3nt: TGCAGCGTTGTGGTAGGCGGGAGGGCCGTCGACGAGCAGTACTTC

j_gene: TRBJ2-2
abundance: NA
d_gene: NA
v_gene: TRBV7-8
CDR3aa: CAIKKIVNTGELFF
CDR3nt: TGTGCCATCAAGAAGATAGTTAACACCGGGGAGCTGTTTTTT